These 27 T cell receptor beta chains were sequenced from one sample in a study of blood T cell repertoires in COVID-19. Some clones are missing from TCRdb's copy, which holds only in-frame ones; the method was immunoSEQ multiplex PCR. The sample records about 62,000 clones, just over 85% being singletons. Sequencing was done on a sample of peripheral blood. All receptors derive from a woman of 80 years or more with acute or convalescent COVID-19.

This chain joins TRBV6-5 and TRBJ2-1; D call uncertain. V gave up 0 bases and J gave up 11 bases, with 11 bases separating them. Germline V gives CDR1 MNHEY, CDR2 SVGAGI. The CDR3 is made up of 13 amino acids. This CDR3 reads CASSYSITVQQFF. CDR3 bases: TGTGCCAGCAGTTACTCGATAACTGTGCAGCAGTTCTTC.

The rearrangement joins TRBV21-1 to TRBJ1-2; TRBD1 reflects the table's D call only, with no check against the DNA. TRBV21-1 is assigned pseudogene status. The CDR3 totals 14 residues. The CDR3 nucleotides are TGTGCCAGCTACTGTATTACAGGGGCCTATGGCTACACCTTC. It yields the protein CASYCITGAYGYTF.

V and J are TRBV7-9 and TRBJ1-2; 9 nucleotides match TRBD1. The V and J ends lost 5 bases and 4 bases, in that order; junction bases with no gene match: 8. Germline CDR1 and CDR2: SEHNR and FQNEAQ (reference sequence). The CDR3 contains 15 residues. The CDR3 is CASSPGQGGVYGYTF. The CDR3 DNA follows: TGTGCCAGCAGCCCGGGACAGGGCGGCGTCTATGGCTACACCTTC.

V and J are TRBV28 and TRBJ1-2; TRBD1 is a possible D gene (5 bases). V was cut by 6 bases and J by 3 bases, with 11 bases left in between. CDR1 is MDHEN, CDR2 SYDVKM, per germline. The length of the CDR3 is 13 residues. The CDR3 loop reads CASRKGSDYGYTF. The CDR3 nucleotides read TGTGCCAGCAGAAAGGGGTCCGACTATGGCTACACCTTC.

V gene TRBV19 combines with J gene TRBJ1-2, with TRBD1 identical over 9 bases. The germline gives CDR1 LNHDA, CDR2 SQIVND (reference sequence). Germline trimming cut 8 bases from V and 4 bases from J; bases unmatched to any gene: 17. This CDR3 contains 17 residues. CDR3 nucleotides: TGTGCCAGTTTACAGGGGGCCGCGTTGCCCTACTCCTATGGCTACACCTTC. Translating it yields CASLQGAALPYSYGYTF.

The rearrangement joins TRBV6-5 to TRBJ2-7; TRBD1 agrees at 8 bases. J lost 2 bases, V lost 5 bases, and 2 bases had no gene match. The CDR3 is 13 amino acids. The germline V gene has CDR1 MNHEY and CDR2 SVGAGI. The CDR3 region is CASSRQGTYEQYF. CDR3 nucleotides: TGTGCCAGCAGTCGACAGGGGACCTACGAGCAGTACTTC.

CDR3 residues: CASSSGAGGSGANVLTF. DNA for the CDR3: TGCGCCAGCAGTTCCGGGGCAGGGGGCTCTGGGGCCAACGTCCTGACTTTC. The V gene is TRBV5-1, the J gene TRBJ2-6; 7 positions agree with TRBD1. V trimming: 5 bases; J trimming: 0 bases; junction bases outside the gene matches: 8. The CDR3 spans 17 residues. Germline lookup yields CDR1 SGHRS and CDR2 YFSETQ.

The chain combines TRBV19 with TRBJ2-2; 8 bases are shared with TRBD1. The CDR3 spans 16 residues. After removal of 6 bases from V and 0 bases from J, the junction contained 6 bases not matched to a gene. Germline loops: CDR1 LNHDA, CDR2 SQIVND (reference sequence). The CDR3 loop reads CASSSATGANTGELFF. The CDR3 DNA is TGTGCCAGTAGCTCAGCGACAGGGGCGAACACCGGGGAGCTGTTTTTT.

The CDR3 loop is CATKETGGSSYNEQFF. The DNA for the CDR3 is TGCGCCACCAAGGAAACCGGGGGGAGCTCCTACAATGAGCAGTTCTTC. The chain links TRBV5-1 to TRBJ2-1; 7 bases are shared with TRBD2. The V segment lost 9 bases and the J segment 0 bases; nucleotides outside the gene matches: 12. The CDR3 totals 16 residues. Germline values: CDR1 SGHRS, CDR2 YFSETQ. Full variable domain (remainder filled in from reference TRBV5-1 and TRBJ2-1): KAGVTQTPRYLIKTRGQQVTLSCSPISGHRSVSWYQQTPGQGLQFLFEYFSETQRNKGNFPGRFSGRQFSNSRSEMNVSTLELGDSALYLCATKETGGSSYNEQFFGPGTRLTVL.

The chain recombines TRBV7-2 with TRBJ2-3; 8 bases are shared with TRBD2. CDR1 and CDR2 from the germline V gene are SGHTA and FQGNSA. After removal of 3 bases from V and 6 bases from J, the junction contained 11 bases not matched to a gene. The CDR3 covers 16 residues. The CDR3 loop is CASSFGRGKGLDTQYF. CDR3 sequence (DNA): TGTGCCAGCAGCTTCGGGAGGGGTAAAGGGTTGGATACGCAGTATTTT.

V usage is TRBV28 and J usage is TRBJ1-1; D possibly corresponds to TRBD1 (5 bases). This CDR3 has 14 amino acids. CDR1 is MDHEN and CDR2 is SYDVKM in the germline V gene. V was cut by 1 base and J by 4 bases, with 10 bases left in between. The CDR3 bases are TGTGCCAGCAGTTTATACCAGGGCGGCACTGAAGCTTTCTTT. Its protein product is CASSLYQGGTEAFF.

V is TRBV24-1 and J is TRBJ2-3, with a possible D match to TRBD2 (7 bases). The CDR3 length is 17 residues. CDR1 is KGHDR and CDR2 is SFDVKD in the germline V gene. The V and J ends lost 4 bases and 1 base respectively, with 17 bases between them. This chain's CDR3 is CATSDNVKGGGTDTQYF. The CDR3 DNA reads TGTGCCACCAGTGACAATGTTAAAGGGGGGGGCACAGATACGCAGTATTTT.

This chain connects TRBV18 to TRBJ1-1; no definite D call. V lost 2 bases, J lost 1 base, and 5 bases lay in between. This CDR3 spans 13 amino acids. The V gene's germline CDR1 is KGHSH and CDR2 LQKENI. CDR3 region: CASSPSGNTEAFF. In nucleotides, the CDR3 is TGTGCCAGCTCACCATCGGGGAACACTGAAGCTTTCTTT.

This clone occurred a few times. This rearrangement joins TRBV28 to TRBJ1-1, with 8 bases aligning to TRBD1. Trimming took 6 bases from V and 1 from J; bases not matched to a gene: 7. In germline, CDR1 is MDHEN, CDR2 SYDVKM. This CDR3 spans 15 amino acids. The DNA for the CDR3 is TGTGCCAGCAGGTCGCAGGGGGCCGGGAACACTGAAGCTTTCTTT. Translated, it gives CASRSQGAGNTEAFF.

V and J are TRBV4-3 and TRBJ2-7, with D maybe TRBD2 (6 bases). Looked up from germline, CDR1 is LGHNA and CDR2 is YSLEER. V lost 2 bases to trimming and J lost 9 bases, with 14 bases between them. This CDR3 is built from 13 residues. The CDR3 protein is CASSQTGGVMQYF. CDR3 bases: TGCGCCAGCAGCCAAACCGGCGGGGTCATGCAGTACTTC.

This chain links TRBV29-1 with TRBJ2-7, with D possibly TRBD1 on 5 matching bases. CDR3 length equals 12 residues. Germline V gives CDR1 SQVTM, CDR2 ANQGSEA. Trimming left V 4 bases short and J 4 bases short, with 11 bases between. Here the CDR3 DNA reads TGCAGCGTTGCACAGGAGCCGTACGAGCAGTACTTC. It yields the protein CSVAQEPYEQYF.

This chain uses TRBV29-1 with TRBJ2-7; the D gene is possibly TRBD2 (5 bases). The V and J ends lost 4 bases and 0 bases respectively, with 16 bases between them. The germline gives CDR1 SQVTM, CDR2 ANQGSEA. CDR3 length equals 15 residues. CDR3 sequence: CSVGLRSGASYEQYF. The CDR3 nucleotides read TGCAGCGTTGGCCTCAGGAGCGGCGCCTCCTACGAGCAGTACTTC.

The J gene is TRBJ2-1, the V gene TRBV7-2; a possible D gene is TRBD2 (6 bases). This CDR3 spans 16 amino acids. Trimming removed 1 base at V and 0 bases at J, with 10 bases between. Germline V gene data show CDR1 as SGHTA and CDR2 as FQGNSA. The CDR3 loop is CASSLVGGSSYNEQFF. CDR3 nucleotides: TGTGCCAGCAGCTTAGTCGGGGGAAGCTCCTACAATGAGCAGTTCTTC.

V is TRBV21-1 and J is TRBJ2-3; the table's D call of TRBD1 was not tested on the DNA. TRBV21-1 is annotated as a pseudogene. This CDR3 contains 14 residues. The CDR3 coding sequence is TGTGCCAGCAGCAACACAGGCTACACAGATACGCAGTATTTT. It is translated as CASSNTGYTDTQYF.

The chain employs TRBV7-2 and TRBJ1-2; no clear D. CDR3 length: 12 amino acids. Germline V lookup: CDR1 SGHTA, CDR2 FQGNSA. The V end lost 3 bases, the J end lost 10 bases, and 12 bases lay between the germline ends. In nucleotides, the CDR3 is TGTGCCAGCAGCTTTCTGAACTCATTCTACACCTTC. It is translated as CASSFLNSFYTF.

This chain connects TRBV6-5 to TRBJ1-2; 8 bases line up with TRBD1. The CDR3 is 14 residues long. The V segment lost 2 bases and the J segment 3 bases; nucleotides outside the gene matches: 2. Germline CDR1 MNHEY, CDR2 SVGAGI. The CDR3 spells CASSYADRDYGYTF. The CDR3 nucleotides read TGTGCCAGCAGTTACGCGGACAGGGACTATGGCTACACCTTC.

The genes are TRBV5-1 and TRBJ2-7, with D uncertain. This CDR3 comprises 13 residues. The germline CDR1 and CDR2 sequences are SGHRS and YFSETQ. V was trimmed by 4 bases and J by 7 bases, leaving 15 bases between them. In DNA form, the CDR3 reads TGCGCCAGCAGCCCCCCCTTAGAGGTAGAGCAGTACTTC. It specifies CASSPPLEVEQYF.

The chain has TRBV2 and TRBJ1-2; D is unclear. The CDR3 sequence is 12 residues long. Germline V gene data show CDR1 as SNHLY and CDR2 as FYNNEI. The V gene lost 5 bases and the J gene lost 0 bases, with 4 bases spanning the gap. In DNA form, the CDR3 reads TGTGCCAGCAGTCCAGCTAACTATGGCTACACCTTC. It codes for CASSPANYGYTF.

The chain employs TRBV12-3 or TRBV12-4 and TRBJ2-1, with 8 positions matching TRBD1. V gave up 2 bases and J gave up 14 bases; unmatched junction bases: 8. The CDR3 is made up of 13 amino acids. CDR3 sequence: CASSLSDRGKEFF. The CDR3, as DNA: TGTGCCAGCAGTTTATCAGACAGGGGAAAGGAGTTCTTC.

The rearrangement links TRBV3-1 (or the pseudogene TRBV3-2) to TRBJ1-6; 8 positions agree with TRBD1. The CDR3 loop spans 17 amino acids. Losses at the gene ends were 2 bases for V and 7 bases for J; bases not matched to a gene: 10. Germline V gene lookup returns CDR1 LGHDT and CDR2 YNNKEL (reference sequence). CDR3 nucleotide sequence: TGTGCCAGCAGCCAATGGGTCAGCCAGGGGGCGAATTCACCCCTCCACTTT. Translating gives CASSQWVSQGANSPLHF.

The chain recombines TRBV5-1 with TRBJ1-1, with 9 bases fitting TRBD1. The CDR3 length is 12 residues. Germline V gene sequence: CDR1 SGHRS, CDR2 YFSETQ. V dropped 2 bases and J dropped 8; count of bases not matched to a gene: 1. Here the CDR3 reads CASSFGTGEAFF. The CDR3 nucleotides are TGCGCCAGCAGCTTTGGGACAGGGGAAGCTTTCTTT.

This clone has a handful of counts. The rearrangement uses TRBV19 and TRBJ2-2; 7 nucleotides match TRBD2. CDR3 length: 15 residues. The germline V gene has CDR1 LNHDA and CDR2 SQIVND (reference sequence). With V trimmed by 4 bases and J by 2 bases, 4 bases remained unmatched. CDR3 sequence reads: CASSTGLFNTGELFF. The CDR3 DNA reads as TGTGCCAGTAGTACGGGACTATTCAACACCGGGGAGCTGTTTTTT.